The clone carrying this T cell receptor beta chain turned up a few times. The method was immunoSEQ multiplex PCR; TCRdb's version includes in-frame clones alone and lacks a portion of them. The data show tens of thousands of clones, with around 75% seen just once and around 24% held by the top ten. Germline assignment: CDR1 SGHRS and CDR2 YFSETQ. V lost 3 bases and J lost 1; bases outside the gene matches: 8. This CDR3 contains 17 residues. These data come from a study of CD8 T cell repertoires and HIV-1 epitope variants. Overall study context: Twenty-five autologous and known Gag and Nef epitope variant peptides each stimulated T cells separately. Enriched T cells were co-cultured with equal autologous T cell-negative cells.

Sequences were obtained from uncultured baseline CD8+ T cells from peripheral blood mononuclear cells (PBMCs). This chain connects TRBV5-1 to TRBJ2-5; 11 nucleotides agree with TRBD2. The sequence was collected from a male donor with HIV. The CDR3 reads CASSSGTSGALQETQYF. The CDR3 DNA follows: TGCGCCAGCAGCTCGGGGACTAGCGGAGCCCTCCAAGAGACCCAGTACTTC.